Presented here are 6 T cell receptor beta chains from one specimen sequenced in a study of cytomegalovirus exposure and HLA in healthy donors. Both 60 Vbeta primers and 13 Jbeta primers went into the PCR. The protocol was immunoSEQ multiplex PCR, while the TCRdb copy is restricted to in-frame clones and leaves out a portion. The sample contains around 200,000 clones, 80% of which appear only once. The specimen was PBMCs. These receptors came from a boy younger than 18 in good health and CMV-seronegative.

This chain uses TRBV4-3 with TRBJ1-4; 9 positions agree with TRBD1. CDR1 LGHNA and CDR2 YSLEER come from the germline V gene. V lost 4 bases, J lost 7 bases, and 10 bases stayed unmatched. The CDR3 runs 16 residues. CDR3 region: CASSPDSGTGSEKLFF. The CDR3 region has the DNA TGCGCCAGCAGCCCTGACTCCGGGACAGGGAGTGAAAAACTGTTTTTT.

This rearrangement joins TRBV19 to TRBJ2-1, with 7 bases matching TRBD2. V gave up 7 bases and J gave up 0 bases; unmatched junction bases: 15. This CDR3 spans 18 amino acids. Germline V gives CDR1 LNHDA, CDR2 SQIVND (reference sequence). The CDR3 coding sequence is TGTGCCAGTACCAGGGAGGGTGCGGGCTTAAGCTCCTACAATGAGCAGTTCTTC. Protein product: CASTREGAGLSSYNEQFF.

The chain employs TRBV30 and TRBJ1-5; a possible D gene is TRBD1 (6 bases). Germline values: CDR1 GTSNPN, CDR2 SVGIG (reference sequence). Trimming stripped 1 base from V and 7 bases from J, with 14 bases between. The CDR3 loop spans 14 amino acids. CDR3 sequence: CAWSEIGGNQPQHF. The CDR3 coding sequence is TGTGCCTGGAGTGAGATAGGGGGTAACCAGCCCCAGCATTTT.

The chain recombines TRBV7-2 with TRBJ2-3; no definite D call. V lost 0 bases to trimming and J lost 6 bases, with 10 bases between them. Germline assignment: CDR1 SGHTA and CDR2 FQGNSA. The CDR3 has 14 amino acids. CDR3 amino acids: CASSLAPRQDTQYF. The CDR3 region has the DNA TGTGCCAGCAGCTTAGCCCCGCGGCAGGATACGCAGTATTTT. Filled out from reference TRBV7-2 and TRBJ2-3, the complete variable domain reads GAGVSQSPSNKVTEKGKDVELRCDPISGHTALYWYRQSLGQGLEFLIYFQGNSAPDKSGLPSDRFSAERTGGSVSTLTIQRTQQEDSAVYLCASSLAPRQDTQYFGPGTRLTVL.

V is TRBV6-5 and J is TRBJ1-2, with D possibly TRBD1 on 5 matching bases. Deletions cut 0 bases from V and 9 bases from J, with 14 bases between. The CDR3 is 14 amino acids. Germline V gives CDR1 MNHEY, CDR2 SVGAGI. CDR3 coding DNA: TGTGCCAGCAGTTACTCGACGGGCAGGGTTAGCTACACCTTC. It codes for CASSYSTGRVSYTF.

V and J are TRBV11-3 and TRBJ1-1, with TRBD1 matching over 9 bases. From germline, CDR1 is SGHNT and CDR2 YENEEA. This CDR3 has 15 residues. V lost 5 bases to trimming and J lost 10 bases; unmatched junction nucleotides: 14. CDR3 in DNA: TGTGCCAGCAGCCATAGTAAGGACAGGGGACGATTAGCTTTCTTT. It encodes CASSHSKDRGRLAFF.